This passage covers 9 T cell receptor beta chains from one sample sequenced in a study of vaccination effects on CD4 cells after COVID-19. ViraFEST assay sequencing came after antigen-specific CD4+ T cells were expanded with viral peptide pools. Culturing for around ten days preceded CD4+ T cell isolation. Absence of prior SARS-CoV-2 infection characterized the vaccine recipients, who showed negative nucleocapsid antibodies. The antigens for these receptors are not known. Only in-frame clones appear in the TCRdb table, and some are missing; sequencing was by immunoSEQ multiplex PCR. Here the sample spans tens of thousands of clones, roughly 70% being singletons. The material sequenced was CD4+ T cells from PBMCs cultured with SARS-CoV-2 spike peptides, taken before COVID-19 vaccination. The receptors stem from a human donor who received a COVID-19 vaccine.

This clone was seen only a few times. This chain connects TRBV6-1 to TRBJ1-1; D call uncertain. Germline V gene data show CDR1 as MNHNS and CDR2 as SASEGT. V shed 2 bases and J shed 2 bases, with 6 bases lying between them. The length of the CDR3 is 13 residues. For the CDR3, the DNA is TGTGCCAGCAGTGAATATACCAACACTGAAGCTTTCTTT. Residues: CASSEYTNTEAFF.

This chain links TRBV5-1 with TRBJ1-3, with D hard to call. The germline V gene has CDR1 SGHRS and CDR2 YFSETQ. CDR3 length: 12 residues. Trimming left V 1 base short and J 2 bases short, with 1 base between. The chain's CDR3 is CASSLPGNTIYF. Here the CDR3 DNA reads TGCGCCAGCAGCTTGCCTGGAAACACCATATATTTT.

The rearrangement uses TRBV27 and TRBJ1-1, with D perhaps TRBD1 (5 bases). Germline V gene lookup returns CDR1 MNHEY and CDR2 SMNVEV (reference sequence). The CDR3 extends over 13 amino acids. V was trimmed by 5 bases and J by 3 bases, leaving 10 bases between them. For the CDR3, the DNA is TGTGCCAGCAGTCTTCGGGGCTACACTGAAGCTTTCTTT. As protein: CASSLRGYTEAFF.

The gene calls are TRBV27 and TRBJ2-3; 7 bases fit TRBD1. The germline V gene encodes CDR1 MNHEY and CDR2 SMNVEV (reference sequence). The J segment lost 8 bases and the V segment lost 5 bases, leaving 13 bases of the junction unmatched. The CDR3 is 15 amino acids. CDR3: CASSKDRAAEGTQYF. In DNA form, the CDR3 reads TGTGCCAGCAGTAAAGACAGGGCCGCGGAAGGTACGCAGTATTTT.

The V gene is TRBV5-1, the J gene TRBJ1-1; D might be TRBD1 (5 bases). This CDR3 region has 14 residues. The V gene lost 4 bases and the J gene lost 0 bases, with 10 bases spanning the gap. Germline values: CDR1 SGHRS, CDR2 YFSETQ. The CDR3 is CASSPQTVNTEAFF. The CDR3 bases are TGCGCCAGCAGCCCCCAGACAGTGAACACTGAAGCTTTCTTT.

V is TRBV25-1 and J is TRBJ1-6, with 8 bases lining up with TRBD1. The J segment lost 4 bases and the V segment lost 5 bases, leaving 10 bases of the junction unmatched. This CDR3 is built from 17 residues. Germline-derived CDR1 and CDR2 are MGHDK and SYGVNS. The CDR3 coding sequence is TGTGCCAGCAGTTCTATTACGACAGGGGAGTATAATTCACCCCTCCACTTT. This sequence encodes CASSSITTGEYNSPLHF.

The chain couples TRBV28 to TRBJ1-6; tentative D call: TRBD1 (6 bases). This CDR3 spans 17 amino acids. CDR1 is MDHEN, CDR2 SYDVKM, per germline. Trimming removed 6 bases at V and 0 bases at J, with 15 bases between. The CDR3 DNA sequence: TGTGCCAGCAGGGGTATGCAGGGGAGCTCCTATAATTCACCCCTCCACTTT. Protein product: CASRGMQGSSYNSPLHF.

This clone has only a few counts. Here the CDR3 DNA reads TGCAGCGTTGAAGGGTTGGACACTGAAGCTTTCTTT. Protein sequence: CSVEGLDTEAFF. The chain links TRBV29-1 to TRBJ1-1; D gene unclear. Germline V gene sequence: CDR1 SQVTM, CDR2 ANQGSEA. V lost 1 base, J lost 3 bases, and 6 bases lay in between. CDR3 size: 12 residues.

The rearrangement links TRBV14 to TRBJ1-1, with D possibly TRBD1 on 5 matching bases. V gave up 5 bases and J gave up 2 bases, with 18 bases separating them. Looked up from germline, CDR1 is SGHDN and CDR2 is FVKESK. The CDR3 length is 16 residues. CDR3 loop: CASSDYGGTGNTEAFF. The CDR3 DNA sequence: TGTGCCAGCAGCGACTATGGGGGAACGGGAAACACTGAAGCTTTCTTT.